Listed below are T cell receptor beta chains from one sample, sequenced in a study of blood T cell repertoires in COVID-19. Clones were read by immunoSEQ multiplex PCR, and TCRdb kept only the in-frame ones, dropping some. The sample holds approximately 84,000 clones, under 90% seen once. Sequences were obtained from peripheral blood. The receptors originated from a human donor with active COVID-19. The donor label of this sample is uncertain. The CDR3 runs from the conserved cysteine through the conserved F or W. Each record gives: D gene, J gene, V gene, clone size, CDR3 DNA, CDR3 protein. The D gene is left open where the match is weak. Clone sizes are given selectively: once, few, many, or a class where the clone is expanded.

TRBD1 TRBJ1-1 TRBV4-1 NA TGCGCCAGCAGCCAGGGGGACAGTGGCACTGAAGCTTTCTTT CASSQGDSGTEAFF
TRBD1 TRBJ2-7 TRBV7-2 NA TGTGCCAGCAGCTTAGTTACAGGGGGCTCTAACGAGCAGTACTTC CASSLVTGGSNEQYF
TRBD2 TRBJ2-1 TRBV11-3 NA TGTGCCAGCAGCTTAGGGGGAAGCGGGGTAAAGGAAAAGTTCTTC CASSLGGSGVKEKFF
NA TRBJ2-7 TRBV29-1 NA TGCAGCGCCCGGTCGGGGGTAGGCGAGCAGTACTTC CSARSGVGEQYF
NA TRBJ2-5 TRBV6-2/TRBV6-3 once TGTGCCAGCAGTTACAGCTCATCGTCGTACTTC CASSYSSSSYF
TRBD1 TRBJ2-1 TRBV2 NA TGTGCCAGTGCTAGGGGGCCACGATACAATGAGCAGTTCTTC CASARGPRYNEQFF
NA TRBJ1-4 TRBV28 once TGTGCCAGCAGTTTAAGACAGATTAATGAAAAACTGTTTTTT CASSLRQINEKLFF
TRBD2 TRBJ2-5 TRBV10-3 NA TGTGCCATCAGTGAAGGACTAGCGGGGGGGAAAGAGACCCAGTACTTC CAISEGLAGGKETQYF
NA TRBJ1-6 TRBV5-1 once TGCGCCAGCAGCGTCGGACTCCAAAGGCACCGCTCACCCCTCCACTTT CASSVGLQRHRSPLHF
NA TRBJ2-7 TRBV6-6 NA TGTGCCAGCAGTTACTCGATTGGGGGGAACGAGCAGTACTTC CASSYSIGGNEQYF
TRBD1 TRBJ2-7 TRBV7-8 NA TGTGCCAGCAGCTTAGCTACTGCCGGGACAGGGTCGTACGAGCAGTACTTC CASSLATAGTGSYEQYF
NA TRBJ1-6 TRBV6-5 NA TGTGCCAGCAGTCCCCTCTCGTCTAATTCACCCCTCCACTTT CASSPLSSNSPLHF
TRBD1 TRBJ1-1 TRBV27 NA TGTGCCAGCAGAACCGGGACAGGGGGCGAGAACACTGAAGCTTTCTTT CASRTGTGGENTEAFF
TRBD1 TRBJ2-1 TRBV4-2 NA TGTGCCAGCAGCCAAGATATAGCAGGGGGCAGGGTGAATGAGCAGTTCTTC CASSQDIAGGRVNEQFF
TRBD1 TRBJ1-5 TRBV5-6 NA TGTGCCAGCAGCTTAACAGGGGACGTTCAGCCCCAGCATTTT CASSLTGDVQPQHF
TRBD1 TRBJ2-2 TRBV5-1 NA TGCGCCAGCAGCACACCTCAGGGGGCGCATACCGGGGAGCTGTTTTTT CASSTPQGAHTGELFF
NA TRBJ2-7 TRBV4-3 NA TGCGCCAGCAGCCAAGGGTCAGGGGCCGGGTCCTACGAGCAGTACTTC CASSQGSGAGSYEQYF
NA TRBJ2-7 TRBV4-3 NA TGCGCCAGCAGCCAAGATAATAGCGGCTACGAGCAGTACTTC CASSQDNSGYEQYF
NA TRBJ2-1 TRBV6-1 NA TGTGCCAGCAGGGAAAGTACAGGTTCCTCCCACAATGAGCAGTTCTTC CASRESTGSSHNEQFF
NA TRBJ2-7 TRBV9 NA TGTGCCAGCAGCGTAGGTGGGGCAGCCCGAAGGTACGAGCAGTACTTC CASSVGGAARRYEQYF
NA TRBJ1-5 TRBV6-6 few TGTGCCAGCACCCCACAGGGCAGGAGCTATCAGCCCCAGCATTTT CASTPQGRSYQPQHF
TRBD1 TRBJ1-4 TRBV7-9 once TGTGCCAGCAGGAAGTTCGGGGACAGGGGTGAAAAACTGTTTTTT CASRKFGDRGEKLFF
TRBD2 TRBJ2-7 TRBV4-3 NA TGCGCCAGCAGCCAAGAGGGGACTAGCGGGGGGGCAGGTGGAGCCCCCTACGAGCAGTACTTC CASSQEGTSGGAGGAPYEQYF
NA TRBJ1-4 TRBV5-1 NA TGCGCCAGCAGCTTGGGACAGACCAATGAAAAACTGTTTTTT CASSLGQTNEKLFF
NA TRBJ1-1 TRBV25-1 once TGTGCCAGCAGTGAATATTTCACCGACAGGAACTCAGCTTTCTTT CASSEYFTDRNSAFF
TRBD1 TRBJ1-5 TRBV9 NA TGTGCCAGCAGCGGAACAGGGGGCAATCAGCCCCAGCATTTT CASSGTGGNQPQHF
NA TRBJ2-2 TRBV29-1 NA TGCAGCGCCTCGGAGGGAATGATCAACACCGGGGAGCTGTTTTTT CSASEGMINTGELFF
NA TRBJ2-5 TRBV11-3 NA TGTGCCAGCAGCTTACAACCCCAGGAGACCCAGTACTTC CASSLQPQETQYF
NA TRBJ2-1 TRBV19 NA TGTGCCAGTAGTAGGGGTAGCGGACTATACAATGAGCAGTTCTTC CASSRGSGLYNEQFF